These 19 T cell receptor beta chains were sequenced from one sample in a study of identical twins. TCRdb used MiXCR to reprocess the 5' RACE reads, holding one entry per CDR3 protein. The data contain a few hundred thousand distinct CDR3 sequences, around 8.8% of them singletons. These data are also associated with another study on yellow fever vaccine responses in identical twins.

The specimen sequenced was CD8+ T cells sorted from blood. Source of these receptors: a woman younger than 30 in good health.

This CDR3 is CSVGRESSYEQYF. CDR3 nucleotides: TGCAGCGTTGGGCGGGAGAGCTCCTACGAGCAGTACTTC. The chain employs TRBV29-1 and TRBJ2-7; TRBD2 aligns across 7 bases. Germline-derived CDR1 and CDR2 are SQVTM and ANQGSEA. The CDR3 runs 13 residues. With 4 bases clipped from V and 0 bases from J, the junction kept 3 bases outside the gene matches.

The chain recombines TRBV30 with TRBJ2-7; 8 positions agree with TRBD1. The V gene's germline CDR1 is GTSNPN and CDR2 SVGIG (reference sequence). The CDR3 sequence is 12 residues long. The J segment lost 4 bases and the V segment lost 5 bases, leaving 4 bases of the junction unmatched. CDR3 residues: CAWDRGSYEQYF. DNA for the CDR3: TGTGCCTGGGACAGGGGAAGTTACGAGCAGTACTTC.

The chain combines TRBV27 with TRBJ2-3, with 10 bases that match TRBD1. Germline V gene data show CDR1 as MNHEY and CDR2 as SMNVEV (reference sequence). CDR3 size: 16 residues. V lost 4 bases, J lost 2 bases, and 6 bases stayed unmatched. The CDR3, as DNA: TGTGCCAGCAGTTCCCGACAGGGGGCAGACACAGATACGCAGTATTTT. It codes for CASSSRQGADTDTQYF.

This chain uses TRBV20-1 with TRBJ2-3, with D tentatively TRBD1 or TRBD2 (5 bases each). V was cut by 3 bases and J by 4 bases, with 17 bases left in between. Germline V gene sequence: CDR1 DFQATT, CDR2 SNEGSKA (reference sequence). The CDR3 extends over 15 amino acids. For the CDR3, the DNA is TGCAGTGCTAGGGGACGACTCGGTGGGGCAGATACGCAGTATTTT. It specifies CSARGRLGGADTQYF.

A few counts support this clonotype. The V gene is TRBV11-2, the J gene TRBJ2-7; D is undetermined. The CDR3 is 14 amino acids. V was trimmed by 0 bases and J by 2 bases, leaving 8 bases between them. The germline CDR1 and CDR2 sequences are SGHAT and FQNNGV. This chain's CDR3 is CASSLDQNPYEQYF. CDR3 nucleotides: TGTGCCAGCAGCTTAGATCAGAACCCCTACGAGCAGTACTTC.

This clonotype was found once. This chain links TRBV13 with TRBJ2-7; D is possibly TRBD1 (5 bases). Germline assignment: CDR1 PRHDT and CDR2 FYEKMQ (reference sequence). CDR3 length: 15 amino acids. Trimming took 4 bases from V and 3 from J, leaving 16 bases between them. The CDR3: CASSSRSGLSYEQYF. As DNA, the CDR3 is TGTGCCAGCAGCTCTCGGTCAGGGCTAAGCTACGAGCAGTACTTC.

In this sample, this clonotype turned up a few times. The rearrangement uses TRBV7-2 and TRBJ1-5; D is uncertain. The V gene's germline CDR1 is SGHTA and CDR2 FQGNSA. CDR3 length: 13 amino acids. V lost 1 base, J lost 1 base, and 2 bases lay in between. CDR3: CASSLVSNQPQHF. The CDR3, as DNA: TGTGCCAGCAGCTTAGTAAGCAATCAGCCCCAGCATTTT.

In its sample, this clonotype was seen many times. This sequence joins TRBV5-1 and TRBJ1-2; 9 positions match TRBD1. Germline V gene sequence: CDR1 SGHRS, CDR2 YFSETQ. CDR3 length equals 16 residues. After removal of 0 bases from V and 4 bases from J, the junction contained 7 bases not matched to a gene. The CDR3 region has the DNA TGCGCCAGCAGCTTGGGACAAGGGACAGGGCTCTATGGCTACACCTTC. The encoded protein is CASSLGQGTGLYGYTF.

The CDR3 loop is CASSFIQSSYEQYF. The CDR3 DNA is TGCGCCAGCAGCTTTATTCAAAGCTCCTACGAGCAGTACTTC. The chain joins TRBV5-1 to TRBJ2-7; D remains ambiguous. V was cut by 2 bases and J by 0 bases, with 9 bases left in between. The length of the CDR3 is 14 residues. CDR1 is SGHRS, CDR2 YFSETQ, per germline.

This clonotype appeared many times. V gene TRBV29-1 combines with J gene TRBJ2-7, with D perhaps matching TRBD2 (6 bases). Per the germline V gene, CDR1 is SQVTM and CDR2 is ANQGSEA. This CDR3 has 11 amino acids. The V end lost 1 base, the J end lost 5 bases, and 6 bases lay between the germline ends. The CDR3 here is CSVEGGNEQYF. The DNA of the CDR3 is TGCAGCGTTGAAGGCGGGAACGAGCAGTACTTC.

Only a few counts were recorded for this clonotype. This chain uses TRBV27 with TRBJ2-7, with D tentatively TRBD2 (5 bases). The CDR3 is made up of 13 amino acids. The germline V and J ends were trimmed by 4 bases and 3 bases, with 10 bases remaining between them. Germline V CDR1 and CDR2: MNHEY, SMNVEV (reference sequence). In DNA, the CDR3 is TGTGCCAGCAGTTACGGGGAACTCTACGAGCAGTACTTC. This sequence encodes CASSYGELYEQYF.

The CDR3 DNA follows: TGTGCCACCAGTGACTATCGTTCCTACAATGAGCAGTTCTTC. The encoded protein is CATSDYRSYNEQFF. The V gene is TRBV24-1, the J gene TRBJ2-1; D uncertain. V gave up 4 bases and J gave up 1 base, with 7 bases separating them. The CDR3 spans 14 residues. CDR1 and CDR2 from the germline V gene are KGHDR and SFDVKD.

This chain links TRBV11-2 with TRBJ2-7; TRBD1 might be the D (6 bases). The CDR3 contains 13 residues. The germline V gene encodes CDR1 SGHAT and CDR2 FQNNGV. Trimming shortened V by 1 base and J by 7 bases, and 11 bases separated the two germline ends. The CDR3 DNA reads TGTGCCAGCAGCTTAGGGACAGCCCGGGAGCAGTACTTC. Protein: CASSLGTAREQYF.

The table lists this clonotype with a few counts. The chain joins TRBV13 to TRBJ2-1, with D possibly being TRBD2 (5 bases). Looked up from germline, CDR1 is PRHDT and CDR2 is FYEKMQ (reference sequence). V lost 1 base, J lost 5 bases, and 15 bases lay in between. This CDR3 contains 16 residues. CDR3 amino acids: CASSLVGNKRHNEQFF. The CDR3 nucleotides read TGTGCCAGCAGCTTAGTGGGCAATAAGCGGCACAATGAGCAGTTCTTC.

At least ten counts were recorded for this clonotype. This chain's CDR3 is CSARGGRAWDQPQHF. The CDR3 bases are TGCAGTGCTAGAGGAGGCAGGGCCTGGGATCAGCCCCAGCATTTT. The chain joins TRBV20-1 to TRBJ1-5; possibly TRBD1 for D (5 bases). This CDR3 is 15 amino acids long. The V gene's germline CDR1 is DFQATT and CDR2 SNEGSKA (reference sequence). V dropped 1 base and J dropped 5 bases, with 15 bases sitting between them.

V gene TRBV29-1 combines with J gene TRBJ1-1; 8 nucleotides match TRBD1. The CDR3 is made up of 17 amino acids. With V trimmed by 1 base and J by 3 bases, 13 bases remained unmatched. Germline V CDR1 and CDR2: SQVTM, ANQGSEA. The CDR3 here is CSVEVLRQGAIHTEAFF. The CDR3 DNA reads TGCAGCGTTGAAGTCCTTAGGCAGGGGGCAATTCACACTGAAGCTTTCTTT.

The table lists this clonotype with many counts. The J gene is TRBJ1-1, the V gene TRBV20-1; no firm D call. Germline V CDR1 and CDR2: DFQATT, SNEGSKA (reference sequence). The V and J ends lost 0 bases and 3 bases respectively, with 11 bases between them. The CDR3 is 14 residues long. As DNA, the CDR3 is TGCAGTGCTAGAGATCCAGAGTTCGACACTGAAGCTTTCTTT. Translation: CSARDPEFDTEAFF.

This clonotype was detected a few times. This rearrangement joins TRBV27 to TRBJ2-3; 10 positions agree with TRBD1. CDR1 MNHEY and CDR2 SMNVEV come from the germline V gene (reference sequence). Unmatched junction bases numbered 14, after V lost 2 bases and J lost 6 bases. The CDR3 consists of 18 residues. The CDR3 region is CASSLSPGTGVNSDTQYF. CDR3 DNA sequence: TGTGCCAGCAGTTTAAGCCCAGGGACAGGGGTGAATTCGGATACGCAGTATTTT.

V usage is TRBV2 and J usage is TRBJ2-7; 8 nucleotides agree with TRBD1. Germline V CDR1 and CDR2: SNHLY, FYNNEI. V was clipped by 5 bases and J by 1 base; unmatched bases: 13. CDR3 length: 17 residues. The chain's CDR3 is CASSLLTGQDASYEQYF. The DNA of the CDR3 is TGTGCCAGCAGTCTGCTCACGGGACAGGATGCTTCCTACGAGCAGTACTTC. The entire variable domain, with the rest obtained from reference TRBV2 and TRBJ2-7, is as follows: EPEVTQTPSHQVTQMGQEVILRCVPISNHLYFYWYRQILGQKVEFLVSFYNNEISEKSEIFDDQFSVERPDGSNFTLKIRSTKLEDSAMYFCASSLLTGQDASYEQYFGPGTRLTVT.